These 6 T cell receptor beta chains share one sample of origin, sequenced in a study of patients and donors after allogeneic stem cell transplantation. TCRdb analysed the RT-PCR reads with MiXCR anew, one entry per CDR3 protein. The sample yields 20,000 to 30,000 distinct CDR3 sequences, more than 8% seen once. Source material: blood, either unsorted or a sorted T cell fraction (not recorded which). The receptors originated from a human donor who was either an allogeneic HSCT recipient or a stem cell or donor lymphocyte infusion donor (not recorded which). It is not recorded whose cells these are; they may come from a transplant donor.

The chain uses TRBV20-1 and TRBJ2-7; 10 nucleotides agree with TRBD2. The CDR3 runs 15 residues. V was clipped by 6 bases and J by 4 bases; unmatched bases: 12. Germline assignment: CDR1 DFQATT and CDR2 SNEGSKA (reference sequence). CDR3 nucleotides: TGCAGTGCACACATCGCCGCTAGCGGGGGTTACGAGCAGTACTTC. Translation: CSAHIAASGGYEQYF.

This clonotype has ten or more counts. The genes are TRBV11-3 and TRBJ2-3; D possibly corresponds to TRBD1 (6 bases). The length of the CDR3 is 12 residues. Germline V lookup: CDR1 SGHNT, CDR2 YENEEA. The V end was cut by 5 bases, the J end by 6 bases, with 9 bases between. CDR3 sequence: CASSERGDTQYF. CDR3 nucleotide sequence: TGTGCCAGCAGCGAGAGGGGGGATACGCAGTATTTT. The variable domain in full, completed from reference TRBV11-3 and TRBJ2-3, reads EAGVVQSPRYKIIEKKQPVAFWCNPISGHNTLYWYLQNLGQGPELLIRYENEEAVDDSQLPKDRFSAERLKGVDSTLKIQPAELGDSAVYLCASSERGDTQYFGPGTRLTVL.

This clonotype was picked up a small number of times. The J gene is TRBJ1-5, the V gene TRBV6-1, with a possible D match to TRBD1 (6 bases). The CDR3 sequence is 14 residues long. CDR1 is MNHNS, CDR2 SASEGT, per germline. The V end lost 9 bases, the J end lost 2 bases, and 14 bases lay between the germline ends. This chain's CDR3 is CASEGGIGNQPQHF. The CDR3 DNA is TGTGCCAGTGAAGGGGGGATAGGCAATCAGCCCCAGCATTTT.

The chain uses TRBV24-1 and TRBJ2-7, with D perhaps matching TRBD1 or TRBD2 (7 bases each). The CDR3 is 14 amino acids. The V gene's germline CDR1 is KGHDR and CDR2 SFDVKD. The V end was cut by 4 bases, the J end by 5 bases, with 14 bases between. This CDR3 is CATSDYQGGDEQYF. CDR3 sequence (DNA): TGTGCCACCAGTGACTACCAGGGGGGGGACGAGCAGTACTTC.

In its sample, this clonotype was seen a few times. This chain links TRBV27 with TRBJ2-2, with a possible D match to TRBD2 (5 bases). Germline-derived CDR1 and CDR2 are MNHEY and SMNVEV (reference sequence). The CDR3 sequence is 17 residues long. Trimming cost V 6 bases and J 3 bases, with 20 bases left between them. The CDR3 sequence is CASSPTTPTKDTGELFF. The CDR3 bases are TGTGCCAGCAGCCCGACTACGCCAACGAAGGACACCGGGGAGCTGTTTTTT.

Many counts were recorded for this clonotype. The V call is TRBV25-1, the J call TRBJ2-1; 11 nucleotides match TRBD2. CDR3 length: 16 amino acids. With 5 bases clipped from V and 5 bases from J, the junction kept 8 bases outside the gene matches. Germline V CDR1 and CDR2: MGHDK, SYGVNS. The CDR3 coding sequence is TGTGCCAGCAGTCAGCCGCCGGGACTAGCGGACAATGAGCAGTTCTTC. Its translation is CASSQPPGLADNEQFF.